The T cell receptor (beta chain) described here comes from a study of CD8 T cells in ankylosing spondylitis. Study-level points and caveats: Certain motif variants had earlier been reported in reactive arthritis synovial fluid and blood. It was reported that disease-linked clones were significantly enriched in matched ankylosing spondylitis synovial fluid. The authors found the disease-linked clones to be CD8+ and relatively rare in peripheral blood.

This clonotype appeared a few times. The antigen is unknown. TCRdb re-derived calls from the 5' RACE reads in MiXCR, one entry per CDR3 protein. The sample carries 250,000 to 300,000 distinct CDR3 sequences, over 15% recorded once. The TCR originated in a male donor with ankylosing spondylitis or in good health (not recorded which). Sequenced: blood, either unsorted or a sorted T cell fraction (not recorded which).

CDR3 coding DNA: TGTGCCAGCAGTGAAATTTGGGGAGACGGGTACGAGCAGTACTTC. This translates into CASSEIWGDGYEQYF. The chain uses TRBV6-1 and TRBJ2-7; tentatively, D is TRBD2 (5 bases). The CDR3 runs 15 residues. The germline V gene encodes CDR1 MNHNS and CDR2 SASEGT. Trimming took off 2 bases at V and 4 bases at J, with 15 bases between the two ends.